A selection of T cell receptor beta chains follows, all from one sample in a study of CD8 T cells in ankylosing spondylitis. TCRdb recomputed calls from the 5' RACE reads with MiXCR, one row per CDR3 protein. Here the sample spans 500,000 or so distinct CDR3 sequences, roughly 5% being singletons. Sequenced sample: blood, either unsorted or a sorted T cell fraction (not recorded which). These receptor sequences come from a male donor with ankylosing spondylitis. CDR3s include the opening cysteine and the closing phenylalanine or tryptophan. Each record gives: J gene, D gene, clone size, V gene, CDR3 protein, CDR3 DNA. The D gene is left open where the match is weak. Expanded clones get a size class; other rows say once, few or many, or leave the size out.

TRBJ2-1 TRBD2 . TRBV5-1 CASSLAVGLAGYNEQFF TGCGCCAGCAGCTTGGCTGTGGGACTAGCGGGGTACAATGAGCAGTTCTTC
TRBJ2-5 TRBD1 many TRBV5-1 CASSFLQGQETQYF TGCGCCAGCAGCTTTTTACAGGGGCAAGAGACCCAGTACTTC
TRBJ2-3 . many TRBV4-3 CASSQAVGGYTDTQYF TGCGCCAGCAGCCAAGCTGTTGGGGGCTACACAGATACGCAGTATTTT
TRBJ2-7 TRBD2 many TRBV29-1 CSVLGLAATYEQYF TGCAGCGTCCTCGGACTAGCGGCCACTTACGAGCAGTACTTC
TRBJ1-1 . many TRBV13 CASRAMGGTNTEAFF TGTGCCAGCAGGGCAATGGGGGGGACAAACACTGAAGCTTTCTTT
TRBJ2-2 . once TRBV6-1 CASEPSDTGELFF TGTGCCAGCGAGCCTAGTGACACCGGGGAGCTGTTTTTT
TRBJ2-1 . many TRBV20-1 CSARVRDFPNNEQFF TGCAGTGCTAGAGTACGGGACTTCCCAAACAATGAGCAGTTCTTC
TRBJ2-1 . . TRBV21-1 CASSMGRYNEQFF TGTGCCAGCAGCATGGGACGGTACAATGAGCAGTTCTTC
TRBJ2-2 TRBD2 many TRBV20-1 CSARDRGGNTGELFF TGCAGTGCTAGGGATCGGGGGGGCAACACCGGGGAGCTGTTTTTT
TRBJ2-3 TRBD2 many TRBV29-1 CSVRAKGLATDTQYF TGCAGCGTCCGAGCCAAGGGACTAGCAACGGATACGCAGTATTTT
TRBJ2-2 TRBD1 many TRBV10-3 CAISIDRADTGELFF TGTGCCATCAGTATTGACAGGGCGGACACCGGGGAGCTGTTTTTT
TRBJ2-5 TRBD2 many TRBV7-2 CASSSSPSGRTETQYF TGTGCCAGCAGCTCTAGTCCTAGCGGGAGGACGGAGACCCAGTACTTC
TRBJ1-1 . many TRBV5-6 CASSLEPHTEAFF TGTGCCAGCAGCTTGGAACCGCACACTGAAGCTTTCTTT
TRBJ1-2 . . TRBV19 CACSPRGGDYGYTF TGTGCCTGTAGTCCCCGCGGGGGCGACTATGGCTACACCTTC
TRBJ2-1 . many TRBV20-1 CSDTRGATSYNEQFF TGCAGTGATACGCGGGGCGCTACTTCCTACAATGAGCAGTTCTTC
TRBJ2-2 . many TRBV4-2 CASSQDGIGELFF TGTGCCAGCAGCCAAGATGGGATCGGGGAGCTGTTTTTT
TRBJ2-7 . many TRBV20-1 CSARGEGAIGSYEQYF TGCAGTGCTAGAGGGGAAGGGGCTATAGGCTCCTACGAGCAGTACTTC
TRBJ2-3 TRBD1 many TRBV28 CASSYLQGVSDTQYF TGTGCCAGCAGTTACTTACAGGGGGTTTCCGATACGCAGTATTTT
TRBJ1-1 . many TRBV12-3/TRBV12-4 CASSFGQASFF TGTGCCAGCAGTTTCGGGCAGGCATCTTTCTTT
TRBJ2-7 . many TRBV5-5 CASSADPDNYEQYF TGTGCCAGCAGCGCGGACCCGGACAACTACGAGCAGTACTTC
TRBJ2-4 . . TRBV20-1 CSASGFLAMAKNIQYF TGCAGTGCTAGCGGTTTTCTAGCGATGGCCAAAAACATTCAGTACTTC
TRBJ1-1 . many TRBV9 CASSVGWGARTEAFF TGTGCCAGCAGCGTAGGTTGGGGGGCACGTACTGAAGCTTTCTTT
TRBJ2-3 TRBD2 many TRBV10-3 CAIRGAGWSDTQYF TGTGCCATCAGGGGAGCGGGGTGGTCAGATACGCAGTATTTT
TRBJ1-4 . many TRBV29-1 CSAERGFGEKLFF TGCAGCGCCGAGCGGGGATTTGGGGAAAAACTGTTTTTT
TRBJ2-5 . few TRBV3-1 CASSRGTLQETQYF TGTGCCAGCAGCCGAGGGACACTACAAGAGACCCAGTACTTC
TRBJ2-5 . many TRBV29-1 CSVEGLQETQYF TGCAGCGTTGAGGGTTTGCAAGAGACCCAGTACTTC
TRBJ1-1 . many TRBV7-2 CASSTSQGYTEAFF TGTGCCAGCAGCACCAGTCAGGGTTACACTGAAGCTTTCTTT
TRBJ2-5 . many TRBV7-2 CASSFPPRETQYF TGTGCCAGCAGCTTTCCCCCTCGGGAGACCCAGTACTTC
TRBJ1-1 . . TRBV11-1 CASSAGFNTEAFF TGTGCCAGCAGCGCTGGCTTCAACACTGAAGCTTTCTTT
TRBJ2-1 TRBD2 many TRBV9 CASATSGAYNEQFF TGTGCCAGCGCCACGAGCGGGGCCTACAATGAGCAGTTCTTC
TRBJ2-1 . many TRBV5-1 CASSFRWRQNYNEQFF TGCGCCAGCAGCTTCCGATGGCGGCAGAATTACAATGAGCAGTTCTTC
TRBJ2-7 TRBD2 many TRBV5-1 CASSGTLWTSGIPSYEQYF TGCGCCAGCAGCGGGACCCTGTGGACTAGCGGGATTCCCTCCTACGAGCAGTACTTC
TRBJ2-5 . many TRBV12-3/TRBV12-4 CASNRDTQETQYF TGTGCCAGCAATCGGGACACCCAAGAGACCCAGTACTTC
TRBJ2-3 TRBD1 many TRBV29-1 CSAWTGPSTDTQYF TGCAGCGCATGGACAGGGCCTAGCACAGATACGCAGTATTTT
TRBJ1-6 . many TRBV10-3 CAIRSGPTNSPLHF TGTGCCATCAGATCGGGGCCGACGAATTCACCCCTCCACTTT
TRBJ2-5 . many TRBV4-3 CASSQLTHSKETQYF TGCGCCAGCAGCCAACTGACCCATTCCAAAGAGACCCAGTACTTC
TRBJ2-5 . many TRBV7-2 CASSLDPEETQYF TGTGCCAGCAGCTTAGATCCAGAAGAGACCCAGTACTTC
TRBJ1-2 TRBD1 many TRBV24-1 CATSEYDRGIDGYTF TGTGCCACCAGTGAATATGACAGGGGAATAGATGGCTACACCTTC
TRBJ1-1 TRBD1 many TRBV4-3 CASSQGPDRGRTEAFF TGCGCCAGCAGCCAAGGTCCGGACAGGGGGCGGACTGAAGCTTTCTTT
TRBJ2-5 . many TRBV5-6 CASNLRDVQTQYF TGTGCCAGCAACCTAAGGGATGTCCAGACCCAGTACTTC
TRBJ2-3 . many TRBV18 CASSPSPRPDTQYF TGTGCCAGCTCACCCTCCCCTAGGCCAGATACGCAGTATTTT
TRBJ2-6 . many TRBV27 CASRGSGANVLTF TGCGCTTCGAGGGGCTCTGGGGCCAACGTCCTGACTTTC
TRBJ2-7 . . TRBV21-1 CASSKERNSYEQYF TGTGCCAGCAGCAAAGAACGGAATTCCTACGAGCAGTACTTC
TRBJ2-7 . many TRBV29-1 CSVEDRPYEQYF TGCAGCGTTGAAGATAGGCCCTACGAGCAGTACTTC
TRBJ1-1 TRBD1 few TRBV5-1 CASSLFGQGTEAFF TGCGCCAGCAGCTTGTTTGGACAGGGCACTGAAGCTTTCTTT